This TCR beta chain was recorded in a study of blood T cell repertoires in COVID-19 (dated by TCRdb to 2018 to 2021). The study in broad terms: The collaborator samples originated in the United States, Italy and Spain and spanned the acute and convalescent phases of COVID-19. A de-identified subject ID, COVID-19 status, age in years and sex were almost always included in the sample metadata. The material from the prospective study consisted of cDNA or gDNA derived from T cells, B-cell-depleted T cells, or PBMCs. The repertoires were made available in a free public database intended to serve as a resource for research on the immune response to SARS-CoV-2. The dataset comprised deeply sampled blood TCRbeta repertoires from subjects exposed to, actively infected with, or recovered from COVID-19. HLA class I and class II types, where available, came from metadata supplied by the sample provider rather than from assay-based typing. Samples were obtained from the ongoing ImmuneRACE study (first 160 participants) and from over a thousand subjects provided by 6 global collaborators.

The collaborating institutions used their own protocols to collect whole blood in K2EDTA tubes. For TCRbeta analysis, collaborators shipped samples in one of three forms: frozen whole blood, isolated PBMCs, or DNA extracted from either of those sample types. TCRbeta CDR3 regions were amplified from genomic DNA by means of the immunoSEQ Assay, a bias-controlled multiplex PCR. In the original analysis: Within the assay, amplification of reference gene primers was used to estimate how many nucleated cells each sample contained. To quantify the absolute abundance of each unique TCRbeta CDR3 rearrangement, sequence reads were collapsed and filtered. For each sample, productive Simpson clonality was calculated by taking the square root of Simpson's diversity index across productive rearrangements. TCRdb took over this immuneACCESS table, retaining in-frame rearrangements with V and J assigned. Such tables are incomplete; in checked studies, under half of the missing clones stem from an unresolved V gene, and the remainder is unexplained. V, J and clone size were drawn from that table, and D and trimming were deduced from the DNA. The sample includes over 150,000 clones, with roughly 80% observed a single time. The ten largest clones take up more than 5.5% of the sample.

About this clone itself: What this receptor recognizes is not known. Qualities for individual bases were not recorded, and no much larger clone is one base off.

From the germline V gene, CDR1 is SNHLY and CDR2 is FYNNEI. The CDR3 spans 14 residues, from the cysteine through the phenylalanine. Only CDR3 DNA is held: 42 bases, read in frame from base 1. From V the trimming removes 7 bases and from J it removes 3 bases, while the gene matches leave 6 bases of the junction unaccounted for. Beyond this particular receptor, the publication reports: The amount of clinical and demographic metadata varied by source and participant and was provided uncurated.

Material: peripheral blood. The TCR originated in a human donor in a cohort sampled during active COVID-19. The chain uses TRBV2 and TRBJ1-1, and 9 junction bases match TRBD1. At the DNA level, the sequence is TGTGCCAGCAAAGGGGACAGGGTTGACACTGAAGCTTTCTTT. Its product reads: CASKGDRVDTEAFF.